Presented here are 16 T cell receptor beta chains from one specimen sequenced in a study of OX40 agonist ivuxolimab in advanced cancers. The data were produced by immunoSEQ multiplex PCR, yet TCRdb's version contains in-frame clones alone and is incomplete. Here the sample spans about 77,000 clones, 80% to 95% being singletons. The specimen was CD4+ or CD8+ T cells sorted from blood, collected in a trial of the OX40 agonist ivuxolimab. The receptors derive from an adult with an advanced solid tumor such as melanoma, head and neck, liver or kidney cancer.

V usage is TRBV7-2 and J usage is TRBJ2-3; 10 positions agree with TRBD2. The CDR3 spans 15 residues. CDR1 and CDR2 from the germline V gene are SGHTA and FQGNSA. After removal of 2 bases from V and 6 bases from J, the junction contained 5 bases not matched to a gene. The CDR3 DNA is TGTGCCAGCAGCTTACAGACTAGCGGGCTTGATACGCAGTATTTT. Protein: CASSLQTSGLDTQYF. The full variable domain, completed using reference TRBV7-2 and TRBJ2-3, is GAGVSQSPSNKVTEKGKDVELRCDPISGHTALYWYRQSLGQGLEFLIYFQGNSAPDKSGLPSDRFSAERTGGSVSTLTIQRTQQEDSAVYLCASSLQTSGLDTQYFGPGTRLTVL.

The chain is built from TRBV4-1 and TRBJ1-2; 10 bases match TRBD1. With V trimmed by 5 bases and J by 4 bases, 4 bases remained unmatched. Germline CDR1 is MGHRA and CDR2 is YSYEKL. The CDR3 totals 14 residues. CDR3 residues: CASSARQGAYGYTF. The DNA of the CDR3 is TGCGCCAGCAGCGCACGACAGGGGGCCTATGGCTACACCTTC.

This clone appeared a few times. The rearrangement uses TRBV27 and TRBJ2-5, with D maybe TRBD2 (5 bases). The ends were cut back, 2 bases at V and 5 bases at J, with 24 bases in the middle. The CDR3 consists of 18 residues. From germline, CDR1 is MNHEY and CDR2 SMNVEV (reference sequence). In DNA, the CDR3 is TGTGCCAGCAGTTTAAGGTCCCGGACCCTTGAGGGTTCGGAGACCCAGTACTTC. Protein sequence: CASSLRSRTLEGSETQYF.

CDR3 residues: CASSWGQAANYGYTF. CDR3 bases: TGCGCCAGCAGCTGGGGACAGGCGGCTAACTATGGCTACACCTTC. The chain carries TRBV5-1 and TRBJ1-2, with 8 bases lining up with TRBD1. Germline lookup yields CDR1 SGHRS and CDR2 YFSETQ. The CDR3 extends over 15 amino acids. V dropped 3 bases and J dropped 0; count of bases not matched to a gene: 4.

Only one count was recorded for this clone. The chain joins TRBV19 to TRBJ2-7; TRBD1 matches 10 bases. In germline, CDR1 is LNHDA, CDR2 SQIVND (reference sequence). V shed 5 bases, J shed 2 bases, and the junction held 3 bases outside the gene matches. The length of the CDR3 is 14 residues. CDR3 protein: CASSPGQGTYEQYF. The DNA for the CDR3 is TGTGCCAGTAGTCCGGGACAGGGGACCTACGAGCAGTACTTC. Looking up the rest from reference TRBV19 and TRBJ2-7 gives the full variable domain: DGGITQSPKYLFRKEGQNVTLSCEQNLNHDAMYWYRQDPGQGLRLIYYSQIVNDFQKGDIAEGYSVSREKKESFPLTVTSAQKNPTAFYLCASSPGQGTYEQYFGPGTRLTVT.

CDR3 amino acids: CASSSRDYINEQFF. CDR3 nucleotide sequence: TGTGCCAGCAGCTCCCGGGACTACATCAATGAGCAGTTCTTC. The chain recombines TRBV5-4 with TRBJ2-1; 7 nucleotides agree with TRBD2. The V gene's germline CDR1 is SGHNT and CDR2 YYREEE (reference sequence). The junction had 6 bases not matched to a gene; V was cut back by 3 bases and J by 6 bases. The CDR3 contains 14 residues.

The chain joins TRBV27 to TRBJ1-1; D gene uncertain. This CDR3 has 14 residues. V dropped 5 bases and J dropped 1 base, with 11 bases sitting between them. Germline V gives CDR1 MNHEY, CDR2 SMNVEV (reference sequence). The CDR3: CASSPGGSNTEAFF. The CDR3 coding sequence is TGTGCCAGCAGTCCGGGAGGTTCGAACACTGAAGCTTTCTTT.

The chain joins TRBV11-2 to TRBJ2-1; 11 positions match TRBD2. The length of the CDR3 is 18 residues. Germline V CDR1 and CDR2: SGHAT, FQNNGV. Unmatched junction bases numbered 9, after V lost 5 bases and J lost 0 bases. The CDR3 spells CASSLRLLAGGSYNEQFF. The CDR3 DNA is TGTGCCAGCAGCCTGCGCCTCCTAGCGGGAGGCTCCTACAATGAGCAGTTCTTC.

The rearrangement links TRBV10-3 to TRBJ1-1; 7 bases align to TRBD1. CDR3 length: 14 amino acids. V gave up 4 bases and J gave up 0 bases; unmatched junction bases: 2. The germline gives CDR1 ENHRY, CDR2 SYGVKD. The CDR3 protein is CAISGGQMNTEAFF. The CDR3, as DNA: TGTGCCATCAGTGGGGGACAGATGAACACTGAAGCTTTCTTT.

V usage is TRBV7-9 and J usage is TRBJ1-4; tentative D call: TRBD1 (5 bases). Germline CDR1 and CDR2: SEHNR and FQNEAQ (reference sequence). The CDR3 runs to 13 residues. Trimming removed 5 bases at V and 4 bases at J, with 8 bases between. CDR3 residues: CASSPGGNEKLFF. Written as DNA, the CDR3 is TGTGCCAGCAGCCCCGGGGGTAATGAAAAACTGTTTTTT.

This chain uses TRBV5-6 with TRBJ1-1; D is unclear. With 0 bases removed from V and 0 bases from J, the gap between germline ends came to 9 bases. The CDR3 loop spans 15 amino acids. The germline V gene has CDR1 SGHDT and CDR2 YYEEEE. The CDR3 protein is CASSLAERMNTEAFF. The CDR3 DNA sequence: TGTGCCAGCAGCTTGGCCGAACGGATGAACACTGAAGCTTTCTTT.

This chain joins TRBV28 and TRBJ2-2, with TRBD1 matching over 7 bases. V shed 1 base, J shed 1 base, and the junction held 9 bases outside the gene matches. CDR1 and CDR2 from the germline V gene are MDHEN and SYDVKM. The CDR3 is 18 amino acids. In DNA form, the CDR3 reads TGTGCCAGCAGTTTATACGGATCGGCAGGGGGGAACACCGGGGAGCTGTTTTTT. Translated, it gives CASSLYGSAGGNTGELFF. Using reference TRBV28 and TRBJ2-2 for the parts outside the CDR3, the full variable domain is DVKVTQSSRYLVKRTGEKVFLECVQDMDHENMFWYRQDPGLGLRLIYFSYDVKMKEKGDIPEGYSVSREKKERFSLILESASTNQTSMYLCASSLYGSAGGNTGELFFGEGSRLTVL.

The chain couples TRBV9 to TRBJ2-2; D is uncertain. V lost 1 base and J lost 0, with 7 bases in between. This CDR3 spans 15 amino acids. Per germline, CDR1 SGDLS and CDR2 YYNGEE. The CDR3 sequence: CASSVRSANTGELFF. The CDR3 DNA sequence: TGTGCCAGCAGCGTAAGGTCCGCGAACACCGGGGAGCTGTTTTTT.

This clone was seen a handful of times. The V and J genes are TRBV15 and TRBJ1-3; D remains ambiguous. V was clipped by 1 base and J by 0 bases, with 10 bases between them. Germline values: CDR1 LNHNV, CDR2 YYDKDF (reference sequence). This CDR3 is 16 amino acids long. The CDR3: CATSRGGSLSGNTIYF. For the CDR3, the DNA is TGTGCCACCAGCAGAGGGGGAAGTCTCTCTGGAAACACCATATATTTT.

This chain joins TRBV19 and TRBJ2-5; perhaps TRBD1 as D (6 bases). This CDR3 is built from 14 residues. V was shortened by 6 bases and J by 3 bases, with 14 bases between the two germline ends. Germline V gene data show CDR1 as LNHDA and CDR2 as SQIVND (reference sequence). CDR3 coding DNA: TGTGCCAGTAGCCCGAGGGGGATCAAAGAGACCCAGTACTTC. It codes for CASSPRGIKETQYF. The variable domain in full, with the rest retrieved from reference TRBV19 and TRBJ2-5, is DGGITQSPKYLFRKEGQNVTLSCEQNLNHDAMYWYRQDPGQGLRLIYYSQIVNDFQKGDIAEGYSVSREKKESFPLTVTSAQKNPTAFYLCASSPRGIKETQYFGPGTRLLVL.

This sequence joins TRBV5-5 and TRBJ1-1, with TRBD1 identical over 7 bases. Germline V lookup: CDR1 SGHKS, CDR2 YYEKEE (reference sequence). J gave up 11 bases and V 0 bases, and 7 bases lay outside the gene matches. This CDR3 is built from 13 residues. CDR3 coding DNA: TGTGCCAGCAGCTTGGATTCAGGGGGGGCCGCTTTCTTT. Its protein is CASSLDSGGAAFF.